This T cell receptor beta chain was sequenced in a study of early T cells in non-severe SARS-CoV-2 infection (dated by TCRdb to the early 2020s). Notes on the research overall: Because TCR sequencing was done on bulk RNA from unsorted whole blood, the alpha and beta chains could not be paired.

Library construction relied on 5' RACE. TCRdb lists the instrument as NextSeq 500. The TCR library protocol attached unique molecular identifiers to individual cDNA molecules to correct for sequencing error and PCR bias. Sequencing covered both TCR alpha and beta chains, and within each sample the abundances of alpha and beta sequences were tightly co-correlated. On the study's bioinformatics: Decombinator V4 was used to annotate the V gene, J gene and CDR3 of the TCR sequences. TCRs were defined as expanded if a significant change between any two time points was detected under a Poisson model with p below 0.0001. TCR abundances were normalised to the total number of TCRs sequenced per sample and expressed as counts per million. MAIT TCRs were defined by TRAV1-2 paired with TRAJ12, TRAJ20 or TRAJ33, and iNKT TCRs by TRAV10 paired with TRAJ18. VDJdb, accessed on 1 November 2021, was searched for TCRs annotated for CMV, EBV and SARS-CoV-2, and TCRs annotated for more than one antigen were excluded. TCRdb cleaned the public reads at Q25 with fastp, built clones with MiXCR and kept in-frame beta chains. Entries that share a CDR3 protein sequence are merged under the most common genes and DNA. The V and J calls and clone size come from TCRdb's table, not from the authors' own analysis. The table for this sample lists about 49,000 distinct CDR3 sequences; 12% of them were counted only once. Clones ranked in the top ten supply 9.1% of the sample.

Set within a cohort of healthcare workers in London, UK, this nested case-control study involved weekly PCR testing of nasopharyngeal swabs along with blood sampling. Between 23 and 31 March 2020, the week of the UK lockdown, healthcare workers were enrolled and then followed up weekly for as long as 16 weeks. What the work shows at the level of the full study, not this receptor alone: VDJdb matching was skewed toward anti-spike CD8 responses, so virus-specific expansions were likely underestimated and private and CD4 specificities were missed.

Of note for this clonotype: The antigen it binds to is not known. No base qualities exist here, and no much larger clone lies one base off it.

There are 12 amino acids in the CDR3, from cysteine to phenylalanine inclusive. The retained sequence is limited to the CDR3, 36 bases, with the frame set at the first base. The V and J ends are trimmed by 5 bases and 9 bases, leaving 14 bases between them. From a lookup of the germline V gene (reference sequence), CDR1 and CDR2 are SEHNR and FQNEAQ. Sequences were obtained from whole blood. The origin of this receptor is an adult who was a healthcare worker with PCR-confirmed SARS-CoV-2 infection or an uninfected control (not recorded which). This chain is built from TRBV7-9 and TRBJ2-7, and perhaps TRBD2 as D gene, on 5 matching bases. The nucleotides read TGTGCCAGCAGCCACCCCTCCGGAGGGCAGTACTTC. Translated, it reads CASSHPSGGQYF.